This T cell receptor beta chain was identified in a study of T cell changes during pregnancy in multiple sclerosis. TCRdb's table, derived via immunoSEQ multiplex PCR, lists solely in-frame clones and lacks some. The sample has tens of thousands of clones; about 89% are singletons. The sequencing here drew on CD4+ T cells from peripheral blood mononuclear cells, taken in the third trimester of pregnancy. This clonotype originated in a female donor in good health, enrolled as a control in a pregnancy study.

This CDR3 is CASRPGQGNSPLHF. The CDR3 DNA sequence: TGTGCCAGTAGACCTGGACAGGGGAATTCACCCCTCCACTTT. The chain combines TRBV19 with TRBJ1-6; 9 positions agree with TRBD1. The CDR3 is 14 amino acids. V lost 6 bases to trimming and J lost 7 bases; unmatched junction nucleotides: 4. Germline lookup yields CDR1 LNHDA and CDR2 SQIVND (reference sequence).